The clone carrying this T cell receptor beta chain was observed once. This specimen belongs to a study of blood T cell repertoires in COVID-19. Study summary: PBMCs, B-cell-depleted T cells, or T cells provided the cDNA or gDNA that made up the material.

The germline CDR1 and CDR2 sequences are GTSNPN and SVGIG (reference sequence). V was trimmed by 0 bases and J by 6 bases, leaving 9 bases between them. This CDR3 has 14 amino acids. TCRdb keeps only in-frame clones here, not all; method: immunoSEQ multiplex PCR. Of 200,000 to 300,000 clones in the sample, roughly 80% were seen once. The receptor was isolated from a woman under 30 with acute or convalescent COVID-19. The sequencing sample was made of peripheral blood. The chain recombines TRBV30 with TRBJ1-6, with a weak D call TRBD1 (6 bases). CDR3 sequence reads: CAWSVQGSNSPLHF. The CDR3 DNA is TGTGCCTGGAGTGTACAGGGAAGTAATTCACCCCTCCACTTT.